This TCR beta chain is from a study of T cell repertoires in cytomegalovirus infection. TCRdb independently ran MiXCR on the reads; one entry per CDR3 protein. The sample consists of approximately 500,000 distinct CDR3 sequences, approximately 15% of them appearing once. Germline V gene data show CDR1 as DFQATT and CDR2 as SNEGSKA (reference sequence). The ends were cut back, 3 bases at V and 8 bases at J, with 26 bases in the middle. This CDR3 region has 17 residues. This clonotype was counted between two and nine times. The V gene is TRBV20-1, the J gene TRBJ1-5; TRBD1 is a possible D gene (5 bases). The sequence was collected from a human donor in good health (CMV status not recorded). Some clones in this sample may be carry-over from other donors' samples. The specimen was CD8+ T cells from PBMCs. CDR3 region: CSASPRDLPRGMKPQHF. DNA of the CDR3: TGCAGTGCTAGCCCCCGGGACCTCCCGAGAGGAATGAAGCCCCAGCATTTT.